This T cell receptor beta chain was sequenced for a study of T cell responses to AZD1222 COVID-19 vaccine. TCRdb keeps only in-frame clones here, not all; method: immunoSEQ multiplex PCR. The top ten clones hold about 9.1% of a sample with some 110,000 clones, approximately 90% of them seen once. Germline loops: CDR1 MGHRA, CDR2 YSYEKL. CDR3 length: 13 amino acids. J gave up 10 bases and V 0 bases, and 2 bases lay outside the gene matches. The rearrangement links TRBV4-1 to TRBJ2-3, with TRBD1 matching over 9 bases. This sequence originates from an adult in good health. Sequencing used peripheral blood, obtained on day 0 of AZD1222 vaccination. The CDR3: CASSQEGDRAQYF. In DNA form, the CDR3 reads TGCGCCAGCAGCCAAGAGGGGGACAGGGCGCAGTATTTT.